This T cell receptor (beta chain) was identified during a study of control samples from healthy donors and cancer patients. This clone was observed once. V gave up 6 bases and J gave up 2 bases; unmatched junction bases: 7. This CDR3 has 15 amino acids. Germline V gives CDR1 MNHEY, CDR2 SMNVEV (reference sequence). Assay used: immunoSEQ multiplex PCR; TCRdb lists only in-frame clones, some missing. The sample shows about 51,000 clones, under 90% of them seen only once. The material sequenced was blood. The clonotype was recovered from a man aged 70-80 years in good health. The gene calls are TRBV27 and TRBJ1-3; 7 nucleotides agree with TRBD1. This chain's CDR3 is CASSRTGRTGNTIYF. The DNA for the CDR3 is TGTGCCAGCAGCAGGACAGGAAGGACTGGAAACACCATATATTTT.